The source of this T cell receptor beta chain is a study of CD8 T cells in ankylosing spondylitis (dated by TCRdb to 2017 to 2019). In terms of the full investigation: To find TCR variants linked to disease, the study profiled T cell receptor beta repertoires in ankylosing spondylitis patients and healthy donors. In total, the full study cohort was made up of 110 or so healthy donors and about two dozen ankylosing spondylitis patients. Samples of peripheral blood were taken, and for ankylosing spondylitis patients, synovial fluid was collected as well.

The investigation overall reported the following: A TCR beta motif made up of fewer than 10 highly homologous amino acid variants appeared to be characteristic of blood from ankylosing spondylitis patients. Some TCR beta motif variants had previously been reported in synovial fluid and blood of reactive arthritis patients, which suggested common disease-initiation mechanisms. The disease-linked clones had a CD8+ phenotype and were found at relatively low frequencies in peripheral blood. The disease-linked clones were reported to be significantly enriched in matched synovial fluid samples from ankylosing spondylitis patients.

Details on this clonotype: This clone's antigen is unknown. No much larger clone is present one base from it, and per-base qualities are unavailable.

Data came from an Illumina HiSeq 2500. Quantitative 5'-RACE with molecular barcodes was used to prepare TCR beta libraries. Turning to the authors' computational methods: A new computational method, built on a probabilistic model of VDJ rearrangement, was used to identify disease-linked TCR variants. The public reads were reanalyzed by TCRdb: fastp trimming at Q25, MiXCR alignment, in-frame beta chains only. Identical CDR3 protein sequences are pooled into one entry, listed with their most common genes and DNA. These V and J calls rely on TCRdb rather than the paper's analysis. The sample table lists about 390,000 distinct CDR3 sequences, under 25% of them with a count of one. Jointly, the top ten make up about 15% of the sample. CDR1 is given as KGHDR and CDR2 as SFDVKD, both from the germline V gene. V gives up 3 bases and J gives up 7 bases, and the segment between their germline ends measures 18 bases. Taken from cysteine to phenylalanine, the CDR3 has 16 residues. The entry retains the CDR3 DNA only, 48 bases that are in frame from base 1.

Material for sequencing was blood, either unsorted or a sorted T cell fraction (not recorded which). The receptor's source is a male donor with ankylosing spondylitis. The chain joins TRBV24-1 to TRBJ1-5, with a weak D call of TRBD1 (6 bases match). The DNA is as follows: TGTGCCACCAGTGATCCCAGACAGGATGAGAGGCAGCCCCAGCATTTT. It specifies CATSDPRQDERQPQHF.